This T cell receptor beta chain was found in a study of T cell responses to AZD1222 COVID-19 vaccine (dated by TCRdb to the early 2020s). About the full investigation: AZD1222 recipients given second doses at about 4 weeks or at about 12 weeks were pooled, since spike-specific TCR depth and breadth were not found to differ between the two schedules. TCR sequencing was performed for 230 to 250 trial participants, of whom about 200 were given two doses of AZD1222 and some 26 were given two doses of MenACWY control vaccine. Trial participants were enrolled by age into subgroups of 18-55, 56-69 and 70-plus years, and roughly 160, 29 and 62 TCR-sequenced participants, respectively, were included in these subgroups. Beyond this particular receptor, the publication reports: Conclusions about previously exposed vaccinees were limited because only a handful of AZD1222 recipients were SARS-CoV-2 seropositive at baseline. Epitopes outside the regions mutated in the B.1.351 and B.1.1.7 variants were reportedly recognized by nearly half of the unique spike-specific TCRs. The 56-69-year group was small, and its depth increase did not reach significance, likely because of low power. After two AZD1222 doses, both the breadth and the depth of spike-specific TCRs were significantly higher than at day 0 and than in MenACWY recipients. CD4 TCRs associated with the vaccine covered the entire spike protein, and the dominant responses were in regions 160-218 and 743-854. Participants were mostly white British, with more females than males. The authors suggested clonal diversity may have been underestimated. Because no samples from the day 14 peak response were available, repertoires could be characterized only after the peak T cell response.

The CDR3 regions of human TCRbeta chains were subjected to immunosequencing. As for how the authors treated the data: TCRs in the repertoires were compared against a reference library of SARS-CoV-2-specific TCRs that had been generated with the MIRA antigen-specificity platform. Breadth was defined as the fraction of unique TCRs that were SARS-CoV-2-associated, and depth was defined as the fraction of total T cells that were SARS-CoV-2-associated. Using the MIRA data, each spike-specific TCR was assigned both to the spike region to which the TCR was reactive and to a CD4 or CD8 class. Log10-transformed breadth and depth values were compared by one-way ANOVA with Sidak's multiple comparisons tests. In TCRdb, the immuneACCESS table is reduced to in-frame sequences with V and J assigned. These tables do not hold every clone; where another copy was compared, an unresolved V gene accounts for under half, and the others remain unexplained. Clonal size and the V and J genes are those of that table, whereas D and trimming came from the DNA. The sample data list around 100,000 clones, and about 95% of these were observed just once. The top ten clonotypes cover about 2.2% of the sample.

This specimen's time point label, per the study, means: baseline before first vaccination. Samples from vaccinated people were obtained from the UK trials COV001 and COV002, which included a single-blind randomized controlled phase 2/3 trial of AZD1222 (ChAdOx1 nCoV-19) in healthy adults. Trial participant PBMC samples were collected at day 0 and day 28 after the second dose for TCRbeta chain sequencing. Note on this clone: It has no known antigen specificity. The input lacks base qualities; no much larger clone sits a single base away.

Measured from the cysteine to the phenylalanine, the CDR3 is 15 residues long. The only DNA kept is the CDR3, 45 bases in frame from the first base. CDR1 and CDR2 are drawn from the germline V gene: KGHDR, SFDVKD. V is reduced by 5 bases and J by 2 bases, leaving a spacing of 14 bases between them. This receptor chain uses TRBV24-1 and TRBJ2-5; the D gene is perhaps TRBD2, on 7 matching bases. The sequence was obtained from an adult in good health. Sequences were derived from peripheral blood, sampled on day 0 of AZD1222 vaccination. The CDR3 is CATSAGGQPQETQYF. The bases are TGTGCCACCAGTGCGGGAGGACAGCCTCAAGAGACCCAGTACTTC.